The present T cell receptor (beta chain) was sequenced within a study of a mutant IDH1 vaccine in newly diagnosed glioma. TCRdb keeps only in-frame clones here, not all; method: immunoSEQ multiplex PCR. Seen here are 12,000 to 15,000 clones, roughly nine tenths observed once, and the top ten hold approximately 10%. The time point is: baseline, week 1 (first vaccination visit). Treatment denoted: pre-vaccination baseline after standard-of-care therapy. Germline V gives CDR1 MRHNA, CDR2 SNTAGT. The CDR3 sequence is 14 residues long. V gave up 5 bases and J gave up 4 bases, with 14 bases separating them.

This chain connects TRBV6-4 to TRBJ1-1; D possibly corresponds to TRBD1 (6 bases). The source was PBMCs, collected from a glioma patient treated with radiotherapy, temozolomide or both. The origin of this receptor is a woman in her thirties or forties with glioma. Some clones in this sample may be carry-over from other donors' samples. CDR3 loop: CASSQNTGTTEAFF. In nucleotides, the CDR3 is TGTGCCAGCAGTCAAAACACAGGGACCACTGAAGCTTTCTTT.